Below are 28 T cell receptor beta chains sequenced from a single sample in a study of T cells in Graves' hyperthyroidism and ophthalmopathy. Amplification targeted TCR beta CDR3 regions from RNA transcripts. HTBI primers were used for first-round RT-PCR of the TCR CDR3. TCRdb called the multiplex PCR reads again in MiXCR, with one record for every CDR3 protein. The data show a few hundred thousand distinct CDR3 sequences, 20% to 25% seen once. Source material: blood. All receptors come from a man aged 18 to 29 with Graves' hyperthyroidism.

This clonotype has ten or more counts. The chain is built from TRBV4-1 and TRBJ2-7, with D perhaps given as TRBD1 or TRBD2 (5 bases each). The CDR3 runs 16 residues. Trimming took off 4 bases at V and 5 bases at J, with 21 bases between the two ends. In germline, CDR1 is MGHRA, CDR2 YSYEKL. The CDR3 nucleotides are TGCGCCAGCAGCCTCCTCAAGGGACCAAGCCCTAACGAGCAGTACTTC. It codes for CASSLLKGPSPNEQYF.

The CDR3 sequence is CASSLLPIGQGASQPQHF. In nucleotides, the CDR3 is TGTGCCAGCTCCCTGCTCCCGATAGGACAGGGGGCTAGTCAGCCCCAGCATTTT. The genes are TRBV18 and TRBJ1-5; 11 positions match TRBD1. The CDR3 is 18 amino acids. V was pared by 6 bases and J by 6 bases, with 16 bases of the junction left unmatched. Germline V gene data show CDR1 as KGHSH and CDR2 as LQKENI.

At least ten counts were recorded for this clonotype. The DNA of the CDR3 is TGTGCCAGCACTTGGGCGGGTACAGATACGCAGTATTTT. It is translated as CASTWAGTDTQYF. The chain employs TRBV6-5 and TRBJ2-3; perhaps TRBD2 as D (5 bases). The germline V gene encodes CDR1 MNHEY and CDR2 SVGAGI. This CDR3 is 13 amino acids long. Trimming took off 7 bases at V and 3 bases at J, with 11 bases between the two ends.

This clonotype was seen repeatedly, ten times or more. J is TRBJ2-5 and V is TRBV20-1; tentative D call: TRBD1 (6 bases). V lost 6 bases and J lost 4, with 15 bases in between. CDR3 length: 13 amino acids. Germline V gene data show CDR1 as DFQATT and CDR2 as SNEGSKA (reference sequence). Here the CDR3 reads CSAVGQSLETQYF. The CDR3 DNA reads TGCAGTGCCGTCGGACAGAGTTTAGAGACCCAGTACTTC.

V is TRBV11-2 and J is TRBJ2-7; 10 nucleotides match TRBD2. Germline V gene lookup returns CDR1 SGHAT and CDR2 FQNNGV. With 5 bases clipped from V and 2 bases from J, the junction kept 9 bases outside the gene matches. The CDR3 spans 16 residues. CDR3 amino acids: CASSGLVTSGPYEQYF. Written as DNA, the CDR3 is TGTGCCAGCAGCGGTTTGGTGACTAGCGGGCCCTACGAGCAGTACTTC.

The chain is built from TRBV12-3 or TRBV12-4 and TRBJ1-5, with D unresolved. This CDR3 has 14 residues. Deletions cut 6 bases from V and 0 bases from J, with 9 bases between. CDR3 amino acids: CASSLYYSNQPQHF. The CDR3 DNA reads as TGTGCCAGCAGCTTATACTATAGCAATCAGCCCCAGCATTTT.

This clonotype was counted ten times or more. CDR3 region: CAIRGGTGVWNTEAFF. CDR3 sequence (DNA): TGTGCCATCAGGGGGGGGACAGGGGTTTGGAACACTGAAGCTTTCTTT. The chain has TRBV10-3 and TRBJ1-1; TRBD1 agrees at 10 bases. Germline CDR1 reads ENHRY; CDR2 reads SYGVKD. V dropped 6 bases and J dropped 1; count of bases not matched to a gene: 8. The CDR3 contains 16 residues.

The CDR3 nucleotides read TGTGCCAGCAGCTTAGGCGGCAGGGGAGGGAATGGCTACACCTTC. Amino acids: CASSLGGRGGNGYTF. The chain joins TRBV7-2 to TRBJ1-2; D might be TRBD1 (6 bases). Germline V gene sequence: CDR1 SGHTA, CDR2 FQGNSA. The length of the CDR3 is 15 residues. Trimming took 1 base from V and 6 from J, leaving 15 bases between them.

The chain combines TRBV19 with TRBJ2-7, with 7 bases aligning to TRBD1. Germline loops: CDR1 LNHDA, CDR2 SQIVND (reference sequence). This CDR3 is built from 16 residues. The trim removed 4 bases at V and 1 base at J, leaving 10 bases unmatched. The DNA for the CDR3 is TGTGCCAGTAGTAAGGACAGGAGCCGAGGGTCCTACGAGCAGTACTTC. Its translation: CASSKDRSRGSYEQYF.

This clonotype has a count of ten or more. This sequence joins TRBV3-1 and TRBJ2-5; D remains unclear. CDR3 length: 12 amino acids. CDR1 is LGHDT, CDR2 YNNKEL, per germline (reference sequence). The ends were cut back, 1 base at V and 5 bases at J, with 5 bases in the middle. DNA of the CDR3: TGTGCCAGCAGCCAAGTGAGCGAGACCCAGTACTTC. Its protein is CASSQVSETQYF.

In its sample, this clonotype was seen many times. CDR3 DNA sequence: TGCAGCGTTGAAGAGAACACTGAAGCTTTCTTT. Translated: CSVEENTEAFF. V gene TRBV29-1 combines with J gene TRBJ1-1; D is undetermined. With 0 bases removed from V and 1 base from J, the gap between germline ends came to 0 bases. Germline V gene sequence: CDR1 SQVTM, CDR2 ANQGSEA. The CDR3 covers 11 residues.

This clonotype came up many times. This chain connects TRBV19 to TRBJ1-5; no firm D call. V gave up 5 bases and J gave up 3 bases, with 20 bases separating them. Germline V gene data show CDR1 as LNHDA and CDR2 as SQIVND (reference sequence). This CDR3 comprises 17 residues. This CDR3 reads CASSSSPKQRDNQPQHF. In nucleotides, the CDR3 is TGTGCCAGTAGTTCCAGTCCAAAACAGAGAGACAATCAGCCCCAGCATTTT. Complete variable domain (other parts from reference TRBV19 and TRBJ1-5): DGGITQSPKYLFRKEGQNVTLSCEQNLNHDAMYWYRQDPGQGLRLIYYSQIVNDFQKGDIAEGYSVSREKKESFPLTVTSAQKNPTAFYLCASSSSPKQRDNQPQHFGDGTRLSIL.

This clonotype has at least ten counts. CDR3 in amino acids: CASSARLAGGAYEQYF. CDR3 DNA sequence: TGTGCCAGCAGCGCCCGACTAGCGGGGGGGGCCTACGAGCAGTACTTC. V and J are TRBV13 and TRBJ2-7; 14 bases align to TRBD2. The trim removed 5 bases at V and 2 bases at J, leaving 5 bases unmatched. Germline V gives CDR1 PRHDT, CDR2 FYEKMQ (reference sequence). This CDR3 region has 16 residues.

This clonotype was seen repeatedly, ten times or more. The rearrangement links TRBV12-3 or TRBV12-4 to TRBJ2-2; perhaps TRBD1 as D (5 bases). Trimming left V 6 bases short and J 0 bases short, with 8 bases between. The CDR3 covers 14 residues. DNA of the CDR3: TGTGCCAGCAGGGACACCCCGAACACCGGGGAGCTGTTTTTT. This sequence encodes CASRDTPNTGELFF.

For the CDR3, the DNA is TGTGCCAGCAGTTCTCTAGGAAAATATGGCTACACCTTC. This codes for CASSSLGKYGYTF. The rearrangement links TRBV7-9 to TRBJ1-2; D gene unclear. Germline V gene lookup returns CDR1 SEHNR and CDR2 FQNEAQ (reference sequence). The CDR3 totals 13 residues. V was clipped by 6 bases and J by 5 bases, with 13 bases between them.

This clonotype was observed at least ten times. The chain recombines TRBV28 with TRBJ1-5; D perhaps matches TRBD1 (5 bases). This CDR3 region has 11 residues. V was trimmed by 6 bases and J by 9 bases, leaving 9 bases between them. Germline V gene data show CDR1 as MDHEN and CDR2 as SYDVKM. The chain's CDR3 is CASSPGGPQHF. The CDR3 region has the DNA TGTGCCAGCAGCCCGGGGGGGCCCCAGCATTTT.

This clonotype was observed many times. The gene calls are TRBV19 and TRBJ1-1, with D hard to call. V was pared by 8 bases and J by 1 base, with 5 bases between. This CDR3 comprises 11 residues. Germline CDR1 and CDR2: LNHDA and SQIVND (reference sequence). CDR3 region: CASLKNTEAFF. CDR3 DNA: TGTGCCAGTCTCAAGAACACTGAAGCTTTCTTT.

The chain carries TRBV7-2 and TRBJ1-3; D is undetermined. Between the trimmed V and J ends, which lost 2 bases and 9 bases, there was a span of 11 bases. Germline loops: CDR1 SGHTA, CDR2 FQGNSA. The CDR3 runs to 13 residues. CDR3 coding DNA: TGTGCCAGCAGCTTAACAGTTCTTGGCACCATATATTTT. Protein: CASSLTVLGTIYF.

The gene calls are TRBV2 and TRBJ2-5; a weak D match, TRBD2 (6 bases). The CDR3 sequence is 16 residues long. The germline gives CDR1 SNHLY, CDR2 FYNNEI. The V gene lost 3 bases and the J gene lost 6 bases, with 20 bases spanning the gap. CDR3 bases: TGTGCCAGCAGTGACCCCTCTCGGGACTTACAACAGACCCAGTACTTC. Translation gives CASSDPSRDLQQTQYF. Complete variable domain (other parts from reference TRBV2 and TRBJ2-5): EPEVTQTPSHQVTQMGQEVILRCVPISNHLYFYWYRQILGQKVEFLVSFYNNEISEKSEIFDDQFSVERPDGSNFTLKIRSTKLEDSAMYFCASSDPSRDLQQTQYFGPGTRLLVL.

The chain recombines TRBV20-1 with TRBJ2-7, with 7 bases identical to TRBD1. This CDR3 is 14 amino acids long. Germline V gives CDR1 DFQATT, CDR2 SNEGSKA (reference sequence). CDR3 coding DNA: TGCAGCTCTACCGACAGGGCGGACCCCTACGAGCAGTACTTC. Its translation is CSSTDRADPYEQYF.

The chain is built from TRBV7-8 and TRBJ2-7; unclear D gene. The CDR3 covers 14 residues. Trimming shortened V by 2 bases and J by 0 bases, and 8 bases separated the two germline ends. Per the germline V gene, CDR1 is SGHVS and CDR2 is FQNEAQ. The CDR3 sequence: CASSLSQLSYEQYF. The CDR3 coding sequence is TGTGCCAGCAGCTTATCCCAGCTCTCCTACGAGCAGTACTTC.

The CDR3 DNA follows: TGTGCTAGTGGTTTTGGCCGGGACGCCCAGTACTTC. As protein: CASGFGRDAQYF. This chain connects TRBV12-5 to TRBJ2-5, with D perhaps assigned TRBD1 or TRBD2 (5 bases each). In germline, CDR1 is LGHNT, CDR2 FRNRAP. Trimming removed 3 bases from V and 9 bases from J, with 11 bases in between. The CDR3 covers 12 residues.

This clonotype was seen at least ten times. V and J are TRBV11-2 and TRBJ2-7; 7 bases align to TRBD1. J was trimmed by 3 bases and V by 8 bases; bases with no gene match: 7. The CDR3 sequence is 13 residues long. Germline values: CDR1 SGHAT, CDR2 FQNNGV. CDR3 in amino acids: CASGRQGDYEQYF. CDR3 sequence (DNA): TGTGCCAGCGGTCGACAGGGCGACTACGAGCAGTACTTC.

About this clonotype: This sequence may be a read error, since a much larger clone differs from it by one base. The chain joins TRBV27 to TRBJ2-7; 11 bases are shared with TRBD2. Trimming removed 3 bases from V and 2 bases from J; junction bases left unmatched: 3. Germline values: CDR1 MNHEY, CDR2 SMNVEV (reference sequence). CDR3 length: 15 amino acids. The CDR3 nucleotides are TGTGCCAGCAGTTTCCCGACTAGCGGGACCTACGAGCAGTACTTC. Translated, it gives CASSFPTSGTYEQYF.

The table lists this clonotype with many counts. The chain has TRBV6-1 and TRBJ2-4, with D uncertain. The CDR3 sequence is 16 residues long. In germline, CDR1 is MNHNS, CDR2 SASEGT. V lost 2 bases and J lost 0, with 11 bases in between. The CDR3 bases are TGTGCCAGCAGTGAACATCAGACCCTAGCCAAAAACATTCAGTACTTC. Translated: CASSEHQTLAKNIQYF.

The chain has TRBV12-3 or TRBV12-4 and TRBJ1-5; D unclear. Deletions cut 5 bases from V and 1 base from J, with 12 bases between. The CDR3 runs to 15 residues. The CDR3 DNA reads as TGTGCCAGCAGTGACGGCGGACCGAGCAATCAGCCCCAGCATTTT. It yields the protein CASSDGGPSNQPQHF.

The table lists this clonotype with many counts. This chain uses TRBV3-1 with TRBJ1-1; tentative D call: TRBD1 (5 bases). CDR3 length: 15 residues. V lost 1 base and J lost 4, with 13 bases in between. The germline CDR1 and CDR2 sequences are LGHDT and YNNKEL (reference sequence). In DNA, the CDR3 is TGTGCCAGCAGCCAAGTCGGTGTGGGGGGCACTGAAGCTTTCTTT. Translating it yields CASSQVGVGGTEAFF.

V is TRBV28 and J is TRBJ1-3; tentative D call: TRBD1 (5 bases). There are 17 residues in the CDR3. Trimming removed 6 bases from V and 0 bases from J, with 18 bases in between. Germline V CDR1 and CDR2: MDHEN, SYDVKM. For the CDR3, the DNA is TGTGCCAGCAGGACAGTCCATATGACCCTCTCTGGAAACACCATATATTTT. Protein product: CASRTVHMTLSGNTIYF. The whole variable domain, remainder taken from reference TRBV28 and TRBJ1-3, is DVKVTQSSRYLVKRTGEKVFLECVQDMDHENMFWYRQDPGLGLRLIYFSYDVKMKEKGDIPEGYSVSREKKERFSLILESASTNQTSMYLCASRTVHMTLSGNTIYFGEGSWLTVV.